One T cell receptor beta chain is described in this entry. Its matching antigen is unknown. The CDR3 consists of 13 residues. CDR1 is SQVTM, CDR2 ANQGSEA, per germline. Trimming cost V 4 bases and J 8 bases; bases outside gene matches: 6. MiXCR, run by TCRdb on the 5' RACE reads, gives a single entry per CDR3 protein. The data hold under 350,000 distinct CDR3 sequences, with over 3.5% observed a single time. These data originate in a study of T cells after yellow fever vaccination. Study at large: The fractions with low cell numbers were processed using SMART-Seq v4 Ultra Low Input. Study results and caveats: Subsequent booster samples again held most clones from primary vaccination (roughly 96% CD4, just under 90% CD8).

This receptor was identified in a young man who received the YFV17D yellow fever vaccine. This chain joins TRBV29-1 and TRBJ2-1, with 9 positions matching TRBD1. Sample: PBMCs, taken 5 days after the yellow fever booster vaccination. This CDR3 is CSVAGQGGDEQFF. The CDR3 coding sequence is TGCAGCGTTGCGGGACAGGGAGGCGATGAGCAGTTCTTC.